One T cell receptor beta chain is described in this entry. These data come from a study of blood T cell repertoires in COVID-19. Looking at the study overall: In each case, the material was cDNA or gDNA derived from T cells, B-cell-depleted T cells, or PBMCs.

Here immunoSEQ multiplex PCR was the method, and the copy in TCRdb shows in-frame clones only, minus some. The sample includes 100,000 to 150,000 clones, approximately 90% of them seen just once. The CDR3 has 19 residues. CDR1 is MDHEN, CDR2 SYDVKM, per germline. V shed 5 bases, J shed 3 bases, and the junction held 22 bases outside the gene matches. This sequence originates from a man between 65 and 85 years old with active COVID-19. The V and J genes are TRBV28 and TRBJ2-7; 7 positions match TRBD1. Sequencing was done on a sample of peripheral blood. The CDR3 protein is CASSPPKGEGRGWVYEQYF. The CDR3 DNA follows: TGTGCCAGCAGTCCTCCGAAGGGGGAAGGCAGGGGGTGGGTCTACGAGCAGTACTTC.